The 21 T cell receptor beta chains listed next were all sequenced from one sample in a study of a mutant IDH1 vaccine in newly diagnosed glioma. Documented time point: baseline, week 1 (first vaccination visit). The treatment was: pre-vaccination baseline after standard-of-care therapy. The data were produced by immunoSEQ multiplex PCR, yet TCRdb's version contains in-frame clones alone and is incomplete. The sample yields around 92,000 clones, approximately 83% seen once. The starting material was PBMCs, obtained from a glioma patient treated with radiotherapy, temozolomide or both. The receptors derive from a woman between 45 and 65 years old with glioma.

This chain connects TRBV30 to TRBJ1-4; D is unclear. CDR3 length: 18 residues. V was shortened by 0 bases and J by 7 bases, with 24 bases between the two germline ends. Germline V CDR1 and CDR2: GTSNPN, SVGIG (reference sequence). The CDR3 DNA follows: TGTGCCTGGAGTGTTAAAGGGCCTCGTCGGGGAAGTGTTGAAAAACTGTTTTTT. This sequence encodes CAWSVKGPRRGSVEKLFF.

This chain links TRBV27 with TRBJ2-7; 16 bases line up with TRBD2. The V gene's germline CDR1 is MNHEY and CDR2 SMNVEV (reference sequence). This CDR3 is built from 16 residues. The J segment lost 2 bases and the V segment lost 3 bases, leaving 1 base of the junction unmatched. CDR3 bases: TGTGCCAGCAGTTTTGGGACTAGCGGGGGGGCCTACGAGCAGTACTTC. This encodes CASSFGTSGGAYEQYF.

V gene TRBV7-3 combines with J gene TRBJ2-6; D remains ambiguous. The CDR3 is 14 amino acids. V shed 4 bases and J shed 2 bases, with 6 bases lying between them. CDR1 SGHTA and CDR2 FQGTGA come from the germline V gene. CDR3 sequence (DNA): TGTGCCAGCAGCTACCGGGCTGGGGCCAACGTCCTGACTTTC. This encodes CASSYRAGANVLTF.

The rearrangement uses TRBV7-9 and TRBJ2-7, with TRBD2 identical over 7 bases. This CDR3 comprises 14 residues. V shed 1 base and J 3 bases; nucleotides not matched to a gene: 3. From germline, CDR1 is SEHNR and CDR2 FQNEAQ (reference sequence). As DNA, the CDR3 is TGTGCCAGCAGCTTAGTCGGGGAGGGCTACGAGCAGTACTTC. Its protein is CASSLVGEGYEQYF.

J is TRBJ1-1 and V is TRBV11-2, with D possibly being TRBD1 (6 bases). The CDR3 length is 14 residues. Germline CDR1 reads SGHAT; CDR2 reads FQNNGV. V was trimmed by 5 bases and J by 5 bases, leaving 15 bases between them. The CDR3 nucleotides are TGTGCCAGCAGCCCCACAGGAGGGGGAACTGAAGCTTTCTTT. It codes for CASSPTGGGTEAFF.

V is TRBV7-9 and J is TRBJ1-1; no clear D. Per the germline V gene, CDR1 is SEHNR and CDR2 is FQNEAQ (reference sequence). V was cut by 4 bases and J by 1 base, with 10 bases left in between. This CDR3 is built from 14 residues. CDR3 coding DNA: TGTGCCAGCAGCTACGACACCCCGAACACTGAAGCTTTCTTT. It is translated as CASSYDTPNTEAFF.

The CDR3 coding sequence is TGTGCCAGCAGTCGACAGCGCGGTATGAACACTGAAGCTTTCTTT. This encodes CASSRQRGMNTEAFF. The rearrangement uses TRBV6-5 and TRBJ1-1; possibly TRBD1 for D (5 bases). CDR1 is MNHEY, CDR2 SVGAGI, per germline. The V gene lost 5 bases and the J gene lost 0 bases, with 13 bases spanning the gap. The CDR3 consists of 15 residues.

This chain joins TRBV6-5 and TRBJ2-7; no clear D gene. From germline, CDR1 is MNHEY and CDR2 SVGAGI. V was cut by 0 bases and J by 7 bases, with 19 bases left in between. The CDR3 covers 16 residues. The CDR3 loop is CASSYSGQSRIGEQYF. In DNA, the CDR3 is TGTGCCAGCAGTTACTCTGGTCAGAGTCGTATCGGGGAGCAGTACTTC.

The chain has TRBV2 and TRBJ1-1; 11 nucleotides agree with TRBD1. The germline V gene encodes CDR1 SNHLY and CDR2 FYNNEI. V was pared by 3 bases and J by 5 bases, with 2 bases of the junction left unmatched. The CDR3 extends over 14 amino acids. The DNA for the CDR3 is TGTGCCAGCAGTGAGGGGACAGGGGGAACTGAAGCTTTCTTT. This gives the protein CASSEGTGGTEAFF.

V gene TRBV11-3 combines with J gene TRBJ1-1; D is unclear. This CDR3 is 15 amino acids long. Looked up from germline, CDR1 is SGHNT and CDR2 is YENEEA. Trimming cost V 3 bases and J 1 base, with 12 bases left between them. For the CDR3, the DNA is TGTGCCAGCAGCTTTACTGGAAGTGCGAACACTGAAGCTTTCTTT. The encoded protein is CASSFTGSANTEAFF. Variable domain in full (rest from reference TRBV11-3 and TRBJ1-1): EAGVVQSPRYKIIEKKQPVAFWCNPISGHNTLYWYLQNLGQGPELLIRYENEEAVDDSQLPKDRFSAERLKGVDSTLKIQPAELGDSAVYLCASSFTGSANTEAFFGQGTRLTVV.

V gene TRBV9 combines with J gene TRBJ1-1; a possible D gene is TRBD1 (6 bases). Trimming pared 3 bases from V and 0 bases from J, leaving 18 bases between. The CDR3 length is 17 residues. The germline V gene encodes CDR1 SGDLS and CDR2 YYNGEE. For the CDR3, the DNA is TGTGCCAGCAGCGCCGGGGGGGCTGTTAAAATGAACACTGAAGCTTTCTTT. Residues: CASSAGGAVKMNTEAFF.

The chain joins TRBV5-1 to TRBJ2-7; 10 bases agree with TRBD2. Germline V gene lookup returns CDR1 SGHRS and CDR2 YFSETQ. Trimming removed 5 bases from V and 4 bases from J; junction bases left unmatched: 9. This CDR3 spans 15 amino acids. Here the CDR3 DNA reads TGCGCCAGCAGTACCACTAGCGGGGACCATTACGAGCAGTACTTC. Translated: CASSTTSGDHYEQYF.

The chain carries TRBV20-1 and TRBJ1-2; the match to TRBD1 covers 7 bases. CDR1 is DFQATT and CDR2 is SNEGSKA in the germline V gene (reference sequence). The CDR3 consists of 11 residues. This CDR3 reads CLQGQGGGYTF. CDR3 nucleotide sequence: TGCCTCCAGGGGCAGGGGGGGGGCTACACCTTC.

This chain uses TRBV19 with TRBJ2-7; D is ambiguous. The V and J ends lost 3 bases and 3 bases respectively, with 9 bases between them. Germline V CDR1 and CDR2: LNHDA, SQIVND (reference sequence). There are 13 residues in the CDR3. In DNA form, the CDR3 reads TGTGCCAGTAGTATCACCGAAAACTACGAGCAGTACTTC. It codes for CASSITENYEQYF.

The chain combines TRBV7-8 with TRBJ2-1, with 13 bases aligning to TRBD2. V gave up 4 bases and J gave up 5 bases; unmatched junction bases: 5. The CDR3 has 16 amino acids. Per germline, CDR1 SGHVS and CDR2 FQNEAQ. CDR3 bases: TGTGCCAGCAGCTCTTGGACTAGCGGGGGAGACAATGAGCAGTTCTTC. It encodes CASSSWTSGGDNEQFF.

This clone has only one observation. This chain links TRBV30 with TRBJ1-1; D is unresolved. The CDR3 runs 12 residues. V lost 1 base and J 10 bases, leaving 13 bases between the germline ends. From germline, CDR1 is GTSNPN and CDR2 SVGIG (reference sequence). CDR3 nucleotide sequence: TGTGCCTGGAGTGAAGTAGGGAGCGGAGCTTTCTTT. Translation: CAWSEVGSGAFF. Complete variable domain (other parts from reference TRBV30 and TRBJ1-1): SQTIHQWPATLVQPVGSPLSLECTVEGTSNPNLYWYRQAAGRGLQLLFYSVGIGQISSEVPQNLSASRPQDRQFILSSKKLLLSDSGFYLCAWSEVGSGAFFGQGTRLTVV.

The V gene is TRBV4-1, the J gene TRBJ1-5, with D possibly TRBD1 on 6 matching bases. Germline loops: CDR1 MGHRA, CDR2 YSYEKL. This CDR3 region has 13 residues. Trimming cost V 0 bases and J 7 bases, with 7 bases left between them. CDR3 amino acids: CASSQEQGQPQHF. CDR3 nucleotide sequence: TGCGCCAGCAGCCAAGAACAGGGCCAGCCCCAGCATTTT.

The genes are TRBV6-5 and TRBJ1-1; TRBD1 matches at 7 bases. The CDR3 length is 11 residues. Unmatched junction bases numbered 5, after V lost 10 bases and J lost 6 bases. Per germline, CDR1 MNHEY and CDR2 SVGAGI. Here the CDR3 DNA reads TGTGCCACCCACGACAGGGCTGAAGCTTTCTTT. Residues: CATHDRAEAFF.

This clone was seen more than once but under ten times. The CDR3 nucleotides read TGTGCCAGCAGTTACTCGGCGGGGCAGAACACTGAAGCTTTCTTT. Protein: CASSYSAGQNTEAFF. This chain joins TRBV6-5 and TRBJ1-1; tentative D call: TRBD1 (5 bases). Between the trimmed V and J ends, which lost 0 bases and 1 base, there was a span of 9 bases. Germline CDR1 and CDR2: MNHEY and SVGAGI. The CDR3 runs to 15 residues.

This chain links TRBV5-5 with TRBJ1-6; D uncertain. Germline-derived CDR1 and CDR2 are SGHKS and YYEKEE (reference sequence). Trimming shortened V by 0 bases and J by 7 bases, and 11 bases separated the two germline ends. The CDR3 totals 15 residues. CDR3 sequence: CASSLVREGNSPLHF. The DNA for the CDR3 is TGTGCCAGCAGCTTGGTCCGGGAAGGAAATTCACCCCTCCACTTT.

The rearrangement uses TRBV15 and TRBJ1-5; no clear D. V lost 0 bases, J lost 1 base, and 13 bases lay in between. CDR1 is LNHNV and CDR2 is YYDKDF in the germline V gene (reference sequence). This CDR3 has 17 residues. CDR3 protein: CATSRDTRRGSNQPQHF. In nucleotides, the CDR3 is TGTGCCACCAGCAGAGATACGCGACGGGGAAGCAATCAGCCCCAGCATTTT. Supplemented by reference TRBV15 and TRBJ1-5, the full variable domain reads DAMVIQNPRYQVTQFGKPVTLSCSQTLNHNVMYWYQQKSSQAPKLLFHYYDKDFNNEADTPDNFQSRRPNTSFCFLDIRSPGLGDTAMYLCATSRDTRRGSNQPQHFGDGTRLSIL.